This record looks at one T cell receptor beta chain sequence and its context. The source of the sample is a study of blood T cell repertoires in COVID-19. The wider study: Donors in the United States, Italy and Spain gave samples during acute or convalescent COVID-19. T cells, B-cell-depleted T cells, or PBMCs supplied cDNA or gDNA.

Germline loops: CDR1 MRHNA, CDR2 SNTAGT. Between the trimmed V and J ends, which lost 5 bases and 2 bases, there was a span of 9 bases. The CDR3 contains 13 residues. Methods used by the authors: Reference gene primer amplification in the assay estimated nucleated cell counts. Profiled with immunoSEQ multiplex PCR; TCRdb holds only in-frame clones, not every one. That table furnishes V, J and clone size, whereas the DNA furnished D and trimming. The data contain fewer than 100,000 clones, approximately 88% of them singletons. Sequenced sample: peripheral blood. V usage is TRBV6-4 and J usage is TRBJ1-2; D gene unclear. The source of this sequence is a human donor in a cohort sampled during active COVID-19. The CDR3 protein is CASSPEGNYGYTF. CDR3 sequence (DNA): TGTGCCAGCAGTCCAGAGGGCAACTATGGCTACACCTTC.